The 8 T cell receptor beta chains given below trace back to one sample, sequenced in a study of blood T cell repertoires in COVID-19. Clones were read by immunoSEQ multiplex PCR, and TCRdb kept only the in-frame ones, dropping some. This table holds 15,000 to 20,000 clones, roughly 85% found once. Sequencing was performed on peripheral blood. The receptors stem from a man older than 75 with acute or convalescent COVID-19.

This clone was recorded only once. The chain uses TRBV18 and TRBJ1-5; D remains ambiguous. The ends were cut back, 2 bases at V and 6 bases at J, with 8 bases in the middle. The length of the CDR3 is 13 residues. CDR1 and CDR2 from the germline V gene are KGHSH and LQKENI. The CDR3 loop reads CASSPAGIQPQHF. The CDR3 DNA sequence: TGTGCCAGCTCACCAGCAGGAATTCAGCCCCAGCATTTT.

J is TRBJ2-7 and V is TRBV28; no clear D. Looked up from germline, CDR1 is MDHEN and CDR2 is SYDVKM. The length of the CDR3 is 10 residues. Trimming removed 7 bases at V and 6 bases at J, with 7 bases between. CDR3 nucleotide sequence: TGTGCCAGCACCCTTTCCGAGCAGTACTTC. It codes for CASTLSEQYF.

The CDR3 loop is CASSPEGGDTQYF. CDR3 nucleotides: TGTGCCAGCAGCCCCGAAGGGGGAGATACGCAGTATTTT. J is TRBJ2-3 and V is TRBV6-5; D may be TRBD1 (6 bases). The V gene's germline CDR1 is MNHEY and CDR2 SVGAGI. CDR3 size: 13 residues. Trimming took off 6 bases at V and 5 bases at J, with 12 bases between the two ends.

In this sample, this clone turned up a few times. The gene calls are TRBV3-1 (or the pseudogene TRBV3-2) and TRBJ2-3; perhaps TRBD2 as D (6 bases). Trimming pared 1 base from V and 3 bases from J, leaving 8 bases between. Germline CDR1 is LGHDT and CDR2 is YNNKEL (reference sequence). CDR3 length equals 14 residues. CDR3 residues: CASSQGDFTDTQYF. The CDR3 DNA reads TGTGCCAGCAGCCAAGGGGACTTTACAGATACGCAGTATTTT.

This clone was detected only a few times. The V call is TRBV5-5, the J call TRBJ2-2, with D possibly being TRBD2 (6 bases). V shed 4 bases and J shed 7 bases, with 17 bases lying between them. Per germline, CDR1 SGHKS and CDR2 YYEKEE (reference sequence). The CDR3 totals 15 residues. DNA of the CDR3: TGTGCCAGCAGCCCGACTGGGAGGTGGGACGGGGAGCTGTTTTTT. This codes for CASSPTGRWDGELFF. The whole variable domain, filled in from reference TRBV5-5 and TRBJ2-2, reads DAGVTQSPTHLIKTRGQQVTLRCSPISGHKSVSWYQQVLGQGPQFIFQYYEKEERGRGNFPDRFSARQFPNYSSELNVNALLLGDSALYLCASSPTGRWDGELFFGEGSRLTVL.

This chain links TRBV27 with TRBJ2-5; TRBD2 might be the D (6 bases). Germline V gene lookup returns CDR1 MNHEY and CDR2 SMNVEV (reference sequence). The length of the CDR3 is 18 residues. V was pared by 0 bases and J by 5 bases, with 22 bases between. DNA of the CDR3: TGTGCCAGCAGTTTATCGGCCCGGCTTGGAGGGGCTCGTGAGACCCAGTACTTC. Residues: CASSLSARLGGARETQYF.

The gene calls are TRBV21-1 and TRBJ2-1; the table's D gene call, TRBD2, was not cross checked with the DNA. TRBV21-1 is recorded as a pseudogene. This CDR3 is built from 12 residues. DNA of the CDR3: TGTGCCAGCAGCAAACGGGGAATAGAGCAGTTCTTC. This translates into CASSKRGIEQFF.

The J gene is TRBJ2-5, the V gene TRBV19; D perhaps matches TRBD2 (5 bases). Germline CDR1 and CDR2: LNHDA and SQIVND (reference sequence). V was clipped by 0 bases and J by 5 bases, with 7 bases between them. This CDR3 has 13 residues. The CDR3 region has the DNA TGTGCCAGTAGTATAGACAGGAGGGAGACCCAGTACTTC. Amino acid sequence: CASSIDRRETQYF.